This record covers a single TCR beta chain. Its antigen remains unidentified. The source of the sample is a study of shared clonotypes between healthy human individuals. The study, taken as a whole, reports: Across a handful of donors, naive CD4 shared 5% to 6.5%, naive CD8 less than 4%, memory CD4 about 2.5%, memory CD8 over 0.3%. Among donors, the sharing of clonotypes was expected to be influenced by sequencing depth. The study's rarefaction showed incomplete sorted-subset sequencing despite large depth.

CDR1 is SGHDN, CDR2 FVKESK, per germline. The CDR3 consists of 16 residues. Trimming pared 1 base from V and 8 bases from J, leaving 17 bases between. The table came from immunoSEQ multiplex PCR; TCRdb's copy has only in-frame clones and leaves some out. In the table there are approximately 1,000,000 clones, about 72% of which are singletons. The chain joins TRBV14 to TRBJ1-4; D may be TRBD1 (5 bases). This TCR was recovered from a man between 18 and 29 years old in good health. Some clones in this sample may be carry-over from other donors' samples. The sequenced sample was memory CD4+ T cells from PBMCs. The subset is: CD45RA-negative fraction. CDR3 region: CASSQVGTGFREKLFF. CDR3 DNA sequence: TGTGCCAGCAGCCAAGTGGGCACAGGTTTTCGAGAAAAACTGTTTTTT.